Listed below are T cell receptor beta chains from one sample, sequenced in a study of T-cell memory formation after mild COVID-19. TCRdb passed the 5' RACE reads through MiXCR, listing each CDR3 protein once. The table lists 550,000 to 700,000 distinct CDR3 sequences, about a sixth of them singletons. Sequencing was done on a sample of PBMCs or a T cell subset sorted from them (not recorded which). Every receptor here comes from an adult woman who had mild COVID-19 (a few samples of this study predate the infection). Cell type and time point are not known. Both conserved end residues are part of each CDR3. A D gene is named only where the DNA matches it firmly. The size of a clone is reported for some rows only, either as once, few or many, or as a class for expanded clones.

>TRBV7-2|many|TRBD2|TRBJ2-1
CASSATSGSSRNEQFF
TGTGCCAGCAGCGCCACTAGCGGGAGTTCCCGCAATGAGCAGTTCTTC
>TRBV3-1|-|-|TRBJ2-5
CASSQGARTAGETQYF
TGTGCCAGCAGCCAAGGGGCTCGCACAGCAGGAGAGACCCAGTACTTC
>TRBV12-5|-|-|TRBJ2-1
CASGLVSPTPRLFF
TGTGCTAGTGGTTTGGTATCCCCGACTCCTCGGCTGTTCTTC
>TRBV19|few|-|TRBJ1-3
CATTPQRVLSGNTIYF
TGTGCCACCACGCCCCAAAGGGTCCTCTCTGGAAACACCATATATTTT
>TRBV10-3|-|-|TRBJ1-2
CAISQLLGYGYTF
TGTGCCATCAGTCAACTGCTGGGCTATGGCTACACCTTC
>TRBV7-9|-|TRBD2|TRBJ2-5
CASSLAEGLAGIQETQYF
TGTGCCAGCAGCTTAGCTGAAGGACTAGCGGGAATCCAAGAGACCCAGTACTTC
>TRBV7-9|few|TRBD2|TRBJ2-5
CASSPAIGSGSYQETQYF
TGTGCCAGCAGCCCAGCCATTGGTAGCGGGAGTTATCAAGAGACCCAGTACTTC
>TRBV20-1|few|TRBD2|TRBJ2-5
CSARPLAGGDQETQYF
TGCAGTGCGAGGCCCCTAGCGGGGGGGGACCAAGAGACCCAGTACTTC
>TRBV10-3|many|-|TRBJ2-1
CAISVRDEQFF
TGTGCCATCAGTGTAAGGGATGAGCAGTTCTTC
>TRBV18|-|-|TRBJ2-1
CASSQQQGEQFF
TGTGCCAGCTCGCAACAGCAGGGTGAGCAGTTCTTC
>TRBV7-9|-|TRBD2|TRBJ2-3
CASSSIAGGSTDTQYF
TGTGCCAGCAGCTCGATAGCGGGGGGTTCCACAGATACGCAGTATTTT
>TRBV4-1|-|-|TRBJ1-3
CASSQLGTPGNTIYF
TGCGCCAGCAGCCAGCTCGGGACTCCTGGAAACACCATATATTTT
>TRBV18|few|TRBD1|TRBJ2-1
CASSPPAWDRDHNEQFF
TGTGCCAGCTCACCTCCTGCGTGGGACAGGGACCACAATGAGCAGTTCTTC
>TRBV12-3/TRBV12-4|-|TRBD1|TRBJ2-2
CASSDRAQTGELFF
TGTGCCAGCAGTGACAGGGCCCAGACCGGGGAGCTGTTTTTT
>TRBV7-9|few|-|TRBJ2-1
CASSLGTGGLF
TGTGCCAGCAGCTTAGGAACAGGCGGACTCTTC
>TRBV5-1|few|-|TRBJ1-1
CASSLGQGSEAFF
TGCGCCAGCAGCTTGGGGCAGGGCTCTGAAGCTTTCTTT
>TRBV6-5|-|-|TRBJ1-2
CASSPRQGVVNYGYTF
TGTGCCAGCAGTCCAAGACAAGGGGTTGTGAACTATGGCTACACCTTC
>TRBV27|-|-|TRBJ1-1
CASSFSGRGMNTEAFF
TGTGCCAGCAGTTTTTCAGGGCGGGGGATGAACACTGAAGCTTTCTTT
>TRBV4-3|-|-|TRBJ1-2
CASSQDRRLPYGYTF
TGCGCCAGCAGCCAAGATAGGCGTCTACCCTACGGCTACACCTTC
>TRBV12-3/TRBV12-4|many|-|TRBJ2-1
CASSLGTAYNEQFF
TGTGCCAGCAGTTTAGGGACAGCCTACAATGAGCAGTTCTTC
>TRBV7-3|-|-|TRBJ2-1
CASSFTTAPYNEQFF
TGTGCCAGCAGCTTTACGACAGCTCCTTACAATGAGCAGTTCTTC
>TRBV6-2/TRBV6-3|-|TRBD1|TRBJ2-1
CASSLGQVYEQFF
TGTGCCAGCAGTCTGGGACAGGTCTATGAGCAGTTCTTC
>TRBV20-1|-|-|TRBJ2-7
CSAPGYLPFEQYF
TGCAGTGCCCCGGGATACCTTCCTTTCGAGCAGTACTTC
>TRBV6-5|-|-|TRBJ1-2
CASSTSGILPHGYTF
TGTGCCAGCAGTACATCCGGGATTCTACCCCATGGCTACACCTTC
>TRBV6-2/TRBV6-3|few|-|TRBJ2-2
CASVATRSGPRLRNTGELFF
TGTGCCAGCGTGGCAACGCGGTCCGGGCCCAGGTTACGGAACACCGGGGAGCTGTTTTTT
>TRBV4-1|few|TRBD1|TRBJ2-2
CASSQPDRDMEELFF
TGCGCCAGCAGCCAACCGGACAGGGATATGGAGGAGCTGTTTTTT
>TRBV18|many|-|TRBJ2-7
CASSPPAGYEQYF
TGTGCCAGCAGCCCCCCCGCGGGCTACGAGCAGTACTTC
>TRBV12-3/TRBV12-4|many|-|TRBJ1-1
CASSFGDPGNTEAFF
TGTGCCAGCAGTTTCGGGGACCCGGGAAACACTGAAGCTTTCTTT
>TRBV5-1|-|-|TRBJ1-2
CASSPDTTSNYGYTF
TGCGCCAGCAGCCCGGACACGACCTCGAACTATGGCTACACCTTC
>TRBV12-5|-|TRBD2|TRBJ2-7
CASGLVLGGTYEQYF
TGTGCTAGTGGTTTGGTACTGGGAGGGACCTACGAGCAGTACTTC
>TRBV7-2|few|-|TRBJ1-1
CASSLRIWGNSADTEAFF
TGTGCCAGCAGCTTACGGATTTGGGGGAATTCGGCTGACACTGAAGCTTTCTTT
>TRBV7-2|-|TRBD2|TRBJ2-7
CASSPQRERGEQYF
TGTGCCAGCAGCCCTCAGCGGGAGAGGGGCGAGCAGTACTTC
>TRBV12-3/TRBV12-4|few|TRBD1|TRBJ2-1
CASSQQGWSYNEQFF
TGTGCCAGCAGCCAACAGGGGTGGTCCTACAATGAGCAGTTCTTC
>TRBV5-6|few|-|TRBJ2-2
CASSSTRQFSWNTGELFF
TGTGCCAGCAGCTCAACCCGACAGTTTTCTTGGAACACCGGGGAGCTGTTTTTT
>TRBV10-3|-|-|TRBJ2-2
CAISKAATGELFF
TGTGCCATATCGAAAGCCGCGACCGGGGAGCTGTTTTTT
>TRBV7-2|-|-|TRBJ2-3
CASSPSATTGNYFTDTQYF
TGTGCCAGCAGCCCCAGTGCCACGACCGGTAACTACTTCACAGATACGCAGTATTTT
>TRBV5-1|-|-|TRBJ2-5
CASSLRGDIPTQTQYF
TGCGCCAGCAGCTTGAGAGGAGATATCCCAACCCAGACCCAGTACTTC
>TRBV18|-|TRBD1|TRBJ1-1
CASSQGARFGTEAFF
TGTGCCAGCTCACAGGGGGCGCGGTTCGGCACTGAAGCTTTCTTT
>TRBV20-1|few|-|TRBJ1-1
CSASRNTEAFF
TGCAGTGCTAGTCGGAACACTGAAGCTTTCTTT
>TRBV5-1|-|-|TRBJ1-1
CASSWGADTEAFF
TGCGCCAGCAGTTGGGGGGCGGACACTGAAGCTTTCTTT
>TRBV14|-|TRBD2|TRBJ2-4
CASSQDHKGIAGLAKNIQYF
TGTGCCAGCAGCCAAGATCATAAGGGGATAGCGGGGCTAGCCAAAAACATTCAGTACTTC
>TRBV7-2|once|-|TRBJ1-3
CASSLARQSGNTIYF
TGTGCCAGCAGCTTAGCCCGACAGAGTGGAAACACCATATATTTT
>TRBV3-1|-|-|TRBJ2-2
CASSPPPSWEPNTGELFF
TGTGCCAGCAGCCCCCCTCCGTCGTGGGAGCCGAACACCGGGGAGCTGTTTTTT
>TRBV27|-|-|TRBJ1-2
CASSPRRTENYGYTF
TGTGCCAGCAGTCCAAGAAGGACAGAAAACTATGGCTACACCTTC
>TRBV2|-|TRBD2|TRBJ2-5
CASSEMRLADPETQYF
TGTGCCAGCAGTGAAATGAGACTAGCGGATCCAGAGACCCAGTACTTC